This T cell receptor (beta chain) stems from a study of T cells after yellow fever vaccination. The CDR3 covers 12 residues. Trimming took off 7 bases at V and 5 bases at J, with 12 bases between the two ends. The germline V gene encodes CDR1 DFQATT and CDR2 SNEGSKA (reference sequence). TCRdb itself ran the 5' RACE reads through MiXCR, one entry per CDR3 protein. This sample yields 100,000 to 150,000 distinct CDR3 sequences, of which roughly 7.9% are seen a single time; roughly 2.8% belongs to the top ten. This clonotype occurred a few times. The receptor was isolated from a man aged 18 to 29 who received the YFV17D yellow fever vaccine. Sequenced material: CD4+ T cells sorted from PBMCs, taken about 41 days after the first yellow fever vaccination. The chain carries TRBV20-1 and TRBJ1-5; the D gene is possibly TRBD1 (6 bases). Here the CDR3 reads CSVTDSYQPQHF. The CDR3 nucleotides are TGCAGTGTCACGGACAGCTATCAGCCCCAGCATTTT.